The rows below give T cell receptor beta chains drawn from one sample of a study of blood T cell repertoires in COVID-19. Sequencing was performed with immunoSEQ multiplex PCR; in TCRdb, only in-frame clones are kept and a portion is missing. The sample holds over 200,000 clones; approximately 91% are singletons and the top ten take 0.65% to 0.85%. Sequenced input: peripheral blood. Source of these receptors: a man between 40 and 49 years old with acute or convalescent COVID-19. CDR3s include the opening cysteine and the closing phenylalanine or tryptophan. Each record gives: CDR3 length, V gene, J gene, D gene, clone size, CDR3 protein, CDR3 DNA. The D gene is left open where the match is weak. Rows give clone size only sometimes, using once, few, many, or a class for an expanded clone.

>14|TRBV6-5|TRBJ2-1|-|-
CASTPASRYNEQFF
TGTGCCAGCACCCCAGCGTCGAGGTACAATGAGCAGTTCTTC
>14|TRBV6-5|TRBJ2-3|TRBD2|-
CASSRTSGTDTQYF
TGTGCCAGCAGTCGGACTAGCGGGACAGATACGCAGTATTTT
>18|TRBV21-1|TRBJ2-2|-|-
CASSKGTSGSRGTGELFF
TGTGCCAGCAGCAAAGGGACTAGCGGGAGTCGAGGTACCGGGGAGCTGTTTTTT
>15|TRBV4-1|TRBJ2-5|TRBD1|-
CASSPAPLTGETQYF
TGCGCCAGCAGCCCAGCTCCCCTGACAGGGGAGACCCAGTACTTC
>16|TRBV28|TRBJ1-3|-|-
CASSSESPGSGNTIYF
TGTGCCAGCAGTTCGGAGTCACCGGGCTCTGGAAACACCATATATTTT
>15|TRBV5-5|TRBJ2-3|TRBD2|few
CASSGTSGGANTQYF
TGTGCCAGCAGCGGGACTAGCGGGGGGGCGAATACGCAGTATTTT
>15|TRBV7-9|TRBJ1-5|-|once
CASSLDVAGNQPQHF
TGTGCCAGCAGCTTAGATGTCGCAGGCAATCAGCCCCAGCATTTT
>14|TRBV9|TRBJ1-2|TRBD1|-
CASSVEGQGVPYTF
TGTGCCAGCAGCGTAGAGGGACAGGGAGTCCCCTACACCTTC
>13|TRBV25-1|TRBJ2-3|TRBD1|-
CASRQGAGDTQYF
TGTGCCAGCAGACAGGGGGCTGGAGATACGCAGTATTTT
>15|TRBV6-5|TRBJ2-7|-|-
CASSYSRGSSYEQYF
TGTGCCAGCAGTTACTCTCGGGGGAGCTCCTACGAGCAGTACTTC
>14|TRBV11-2|TRBJ1-6|TRBD1|-
CASSLQGAYSPLHF
TGTGCCAGCAGTTTACAGGGGGCTTACTCACCCCTCCACTTT
>17|TRBV27|TRBJ2-5|TRBD2|-
CASTPGRGGGERETQYF
TGTGCCAGCACCCCGGGTCGGGGCGGGGGGGAAAGGGAGACCCAGTACTTC
>16|TRBV7-2|TRBJ2-4|TRBD2|once
CASSATSVLAKNIQYF
TGTGCCAGCAGCGCTACTAGCGTATTAGCCAAAAACATTCAGTACTTC
>19|TRBV11-2|TRBJ2-7|TRBD2|-
CASSLESGAGLAVFYEQYF
TGTGCCAGCAGCTTAGAGAGTGGGGCGGGACTAGCGGTTTTCTACGAGCAGTACTTC
>14|TRBV14|TRBJ1-1|-|-
CASSPWGGWTEAFF
TGTGCCAGCAGCCCCTGGGGAGGGTGGACTGAAGCTTTCTTT
>15|TRBV7-2|TRBJ2-1|-|-
CASSALGGPYNEQFF
TGTGCCAGCAGCGCCTTGGGCGGGCCTTACAATGAGCAGTTCTTC
>15|TRBV4-3|TRBJ1-5|-|-
CASSQEHMSNQPQHF
TGCGCCAGCAGCCAAGAACACATGAGCAATCAGCCCCAGCATTTT
>13|TRBV30|TRBJ1-1|-|-
CAWSRAGPTEAFF
TGTGCCTGGAGTAGGGCAGGGCCCACTGAAGCTTTCTTT
>12|TRBV24-1|TRBJ2-1|-|-
CATSDKYKEQFF
TGTGCCACCAGTGATAAATACAAAGAGCAGTTCTTC
>15|TRBV28|TRBJ2-7|-|-
CASSLDSGLSDEQYF
TGTGCCAGCAGTTTAGATTCAGGGTTGTCCGACGAGCAGTACTTC
>13|TRBV7-2|TRBJ2-1|TRBD2|-
CASSSGLVDRQFF
TGTGCCAGCAGCTCCGGACTAGTGGACCGGCAGTTCTTC
>13|TRBV5-1|TRBJ1-1|-|-
CASSFRENTEAFF
TGCGCCAGCAGCTTTAGAGAGAACACTGAAGCTTTCTTT
>15|TRBV4-1|TRBJ1-1|-|-
CASSRGPGENTEAFF
TGCGCCAGCAGCCGGGGCCCAGGTGAGAACACTGAAGCTTTCTTT
>14|TRBV29-1|TRBJ1-2|-|-
CSVGEADSTYGYTF
TGCAGCGTTGGGGAGGCAGATTCCACCTATGGCTACACCTTC
>16|TRBV4-1|TRBJ2-1|TRBD1|-
CASSQEGQGVWNEQFF
TGCGCCAGCAGCCAAGAGGGGCAGGGGGTTTGGAATGAGCAGTTCTTC
>14|TRBV28|TRBJ1-2|TRBD1|-
CASSRGQTTVGYTF
TGTGCCAGCAGCCGGGGACAGACTACTGTTGGCTACACCTTC
>18|TRBV18|TRBJ1-2|-|-
CASSPINFGSDSPYGYTF
TGTGCCAGCTCACCAATCAATTTTGGTTCGGACAGTCCCTATGGCTACACCTTC
>13|TRBV12-3/TRBV12-4|TRBJ1-1|-|-
CASRWTANTEAFF
TGTGCCAGCAGGTGGACAGCGAACACTGAAGCTTTCTTT
>16|TRBV18|TRBJ2-5|-|-
CASSPPGTRRKETQYF
TGTGCCAGCTCACCACCGGGAACGCGGAGGAAAGAGACCCAGTACTTC
>21|TRBV3-1/TRBV3-2|TRBJ1-1|TRBD1|-
CASSQDLPVRRDRGRRTEAFF
TGTGCCAGCAGCCAAGATTTACCCGTTCGACGGGACAGGGGGCGGAGGACTGAAGCTTTCTTT
>11|TRBV7-2|TRBJ2-7|-|once
CASSGPYEQYF
TGTGCCAGCAGCGGGCCCTACGAGCAGTACTTC
>15|TRBV18|TRBJ2-5|TRBD1|-
CASSPFTGARETQYF
TGTGCCAGCTCACCCTTTACAGGGGCGCGAGAGACCCAGTACTTC
>19|TRBV10-3|TRBJ2-7|TRBD2|-
CAISESGTSGPYGSYEQYF
TGTGCCATCAGTGAGTCGGGGACTAGCGGGCCGTATGGATCCTACGAGCAGTACTTC
>12|TRBV19|TRBJ2-2|-|-
CASRPPAGELFF
TGTGCCAGTAGGCCGCCAGCCGGGGAGCTGTTTTTT
>15|TRBV9|TRBJ2-7|TRBD2|-
CASSVEPSGGYEQYF
TGTGCCAGCAGCGTAGAGCCTAGCGGGGGGTACGAGCAGTACTTC
>14|TRBV6-2/TRBV6-3|TRBJ2-7|-|once
CASSYGDSKYEQYF
TGTGCCAGCAGTTACGGGGACTCAAAGTACGAGCAGTACTTC
>12|TRBV30|TRBJ2-7|-|-
CAWSGTEYEQYF
TGTGCCTGGAGTGGGACAGAGTACGAGCAGTACTTC
>17|TRBV13|TRBJ1-5|-|-
CASSLGQGRGSNQPQHF
TGTGCCAGCAGCTTAGGACAGGGCCGTGGGAGCAATCAGCCCCAGCATTTT
>12|TRBV29-1|TRBJ2-5|-|few
CSVVAVEETQYF
TGCAGCGTTGTTGCGGTGGAAGAGACCCAGTACTTC
>14|TRBV9|TRBJ1-5|-|few
CASSADRNNQPQHF
TGTGCCAGCAGCGCTGACAGGAACAATCAGCCCCAGCATTTT
>14|TRBV18|TRBJ2-2|TRBD1|-
CASSPETGTWELFF
TGTGCCAGCTCACCAGAGACAGGGACCTGGGAGCTGTTTTTT
>14|TRBV5-1|TRBJ1-1|TRBD1|-
CASSYPGQGGEAFF
TGCGCCAGCAGCTACCCCGGACAGGGGGGTGAAGCTTTCTTT
>13|TRBV6-5|TRBJ2-1|TRBD2|-
CAIGLAGANEQFF
TGTGCCATAGGACTAGCGGGAGCCAATGAGCAGTTCTTC
>13|TRBV19|TRBJ1-5|-|-
CASSSQNLQPQHF
TGTGCCAGTAGTAGTCAGAACCTCCAGCCCCAGCATTTT
>15|TRBV2|TRBJ2-7|TRBD2|few
CASTGEGSGGYEQYF
TGTGCCAGCACGGGTGAAGGGAGCGGGGGGTACGAGCAGTACTTC
>17|TRBV11-2|TRBJ2-2|TRBD1|-
CASSPSDRAVVAGELFF
TGTGCCAGCAGCCCCTCTGACAGGGCAGTCGTGGCCGGGGAGCTGTTTTTT
>13|TRBV7-9|TRBJ1-1|-|once
CASSPWGEGQAFF
TGTGCCAGCAGCCCCTGGGGGGAGGGGCAAGCTTTCTTT
>13|TRBV18|TRBJ1-1|-|-
CASSPPAGLEAFF
TGTGCCAGCTCACCACCGGCGGGTTTAGAAGCTTTCTTT
>15|TRBV10-2|TRBJ1-3|-|-
CASSTRGGSGNTIYF
TGCGCCAGCAGTACAAGGGGTGGCTCTGGAAACACCATATATTTT
>15|TRBV7-7|TRBJ2-1|TRBD1|-
CASSLVTGAYNEQFF
TGTGCTAGCAGCTTAGTGACAGGGGCCTACAATGAGCAGTTCTTC
>14|TRBV11-2|TRBJ2-7|TRBD2|-
CASSAQRGRYEQYF
TGTGCCAGCAGCGCTCAGCGGGGGCGGTACGAGCAGTACTTC
>13|TRBV15|TRBJ2-7|-|-
CATSSPEAYEQYF
TGTGCCACCAGCAGTCCCGAGGCCTACGAGCAGTACTTC
>14|TRBV30|TRBJ1-2|TRBD1|-
CAWSGTGGSGGYTF
TGTGCCTGGAGCGGAACAGGGGGCTCTGGAGGCTACACCTTC